This TCR beta chain derives from a study of radiotherapy plus CTLA-4 blockade in lung cancer. Study-wide findings and caveats: How blood T cell clones changed early, along with interferon-beta, reportedly forecast response best.

Sequencing was performed with immunoSEQ multiplex PCR; in TCRdb, only in-frame clones are kept and a portion is missing. The sample includes 95,000 to 150,000 clones, about nine tenths seen only once; the top ten take 5.5% to 8.5%. To note about this clone: Its antigen is as yet unknown.

In chemo-refractory metastatic non-small-cell lung cancer, patients got ipilimumab CTLA-4 blockade together with focal radiation. The V gene end was trimmed by 1 base and the J gene end by 12 bases; junction bases not matched to a gene: 10. The CDR3 has 15 residues. Looked up from germline, CDR1 is SEHNR and CDR2 is FQNEAQ (reference sequence). This specimen was peripheral blood, taken from a patient treated with radiotherapy plus ipilimumab. This chain links TRBV7-9 with TRBJ2-1, with 9 bases lining up with TRBD2. This TCR was recovered from a human donor with non-small cell lung cancer that progressed on radiotherapy plus ipilimumab. Here the CDR3 DNA reads TGTGCCAGCAGCTTAGGCACTAGCGGGCTCAATTGGCAGTTCTTC. As protein: CASSLGTSGLNWQFF.